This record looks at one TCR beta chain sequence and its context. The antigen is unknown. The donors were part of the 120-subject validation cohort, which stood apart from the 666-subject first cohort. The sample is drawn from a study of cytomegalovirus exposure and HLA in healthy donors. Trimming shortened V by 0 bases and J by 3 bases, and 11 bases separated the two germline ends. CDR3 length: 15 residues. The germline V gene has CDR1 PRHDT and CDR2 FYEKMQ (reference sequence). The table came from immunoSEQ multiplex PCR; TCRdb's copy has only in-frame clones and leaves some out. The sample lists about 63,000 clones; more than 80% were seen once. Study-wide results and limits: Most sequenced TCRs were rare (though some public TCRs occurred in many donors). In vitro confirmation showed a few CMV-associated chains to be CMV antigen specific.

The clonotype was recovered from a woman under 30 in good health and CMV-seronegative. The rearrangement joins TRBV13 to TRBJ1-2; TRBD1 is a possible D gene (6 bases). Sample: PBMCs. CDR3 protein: CASSLGDRSYYGYTF. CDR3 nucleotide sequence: TGTGCCAGCAGCTTAGGCGACAGGAGCTACTATGGCTACACCTTC.